The 26 T cell receptor beta chains below were found in one sample sequenced in a study of beta chain features in type 1 diabetes. Sequencing targeted expressed TCRB transcripts, as all isolated RNA had been reverse transcribed. Method: immunoSEQ multiplex PCR; TCRdb's copy keeps in-frame clones and lacks some. The sample contains a few hundred thousand clones, roughly 17% of which appear only once. The study, taken as a whole, reports: Across all four CD4+ subsets, people with type 1 diabetes showed modestly shorter TCRB CDR3s.

No antigens are known for them. The sample comprised naive CD4+ T cells from blood. These receptors were collected from a man younger than 45 with type 1 diabetes.

The chain is built from TRBV10-1 and TRBJ2-4; D ambiguous. V lost 1 base and J 5 bases, leaving 6 bases between the germline ends. The V gene's germline CDR1 is WNHNN and CDR2 SYGVQD (reference sequence). This CDR3 region has 13 residues. The chain's CDR3 is CASSELAENIQYF. CDR3 DNA sequence: TGCGCCAGCAGTGAGTTGGCCGAAAACATTCAGTACTTC.

This clone was seen only a few times. The chain couples TRBV5-1 to TRBJ2-1; D gene ambiguous. Germline V gene sequence: CDR1 SGHRS, CDR2 YFSETQ. CDR3 size: 12 residues. The V and J ends lost 0 bases and 12 bases respectively, with 10 bases between them. CDR3: CASSLELSAQFF. CDR3 in DNA: TGCGCCAGCAGCTTGGAACTCTCGGCGCAGTTCTTC. Full variable domain (outside the CDR3, taken from reference TRBV5-1 and TRBJ2-1): KAGVTQTPRYLIKTRGQQVTLSCSPISGHRSVSWYQQTPGQGLQFLFEYFSETQRNKGNFPGRFSGRQFSNSRSEMNVSTLELGDSALYLCASSLELSAQFFGPGTRLTVL.

This clone was seen only a few times. This chain connects TRBV5-1 to TRBJ2-3, with 8 bases that match TRBD2. The V and J ends lost 4 bases and 1 base, in that order; junction bases with no gene match: 8. CDR1 and CDR2 (germline): SGHRS, YFSETQ. The CDR3 covers 16 residues. The CDR3 spells CASSTGTREGTDTQYF. CDR3 bases: TGCGCCAGCAGCACCGGGACTAGGGAGGGCACAGATACGCAGTATTTT.

The chain links TRBV4-1 to TRBJ1-2, with D perhaps matching TRBD1 (6 bases). Trimming removed 0 bases from V and 4 bases from J, with 6 bases in between. CDR1 and CDR2 from the germline V gene are MGHRA and YSYEKL. The CDR3 runs 13 residues. CDR3 DNA: TGCGCCAGCAGCCAAGACAGGGGCTATGGCTACACCTTC. It translates to CASSQDRGYGYTF.

The chain combines TRBV29-1 with TRBJ2-7; no reliable D call. From germline, CDR1 is SQVTM and CDR2 ANQGSEA. V lost 4 bases and J 4 bases, leaving 11 bases between the germline ends. The CDR3 is 12 residues long. CDR3 amino acids: CSVAVRSYEQYF. As DNA, the CDR3 is TGCAGCGTTGCGGTCAGATCTTACGAGCAGTACTTC.

This CDR3 is CASSVLRGDEQFF. The CDR3, as DNA: TGTGCCAGTAGTGTTTTAAGGGGTGATGAGCAGTTCTTC. The chain has TRBV19 and TRBJ2-1; TRBD1 is a possible D gene (5 bases). Germline V gene lookup returns CDR1 LNHDA and CDR2 SQIVND (reference sequence). V lost 5 bases and J lost 8, with 13 bases in between. The CDR3 sequence is 13 residues long. Looking up the rest from reference TRBV19 and TRBJ2-1 gives the full variable domain: DGGITQSPKYLFRKEGQNVTLSCEQNLNHDAMYWYRQDPGQGLRLIYYSQIVNDFQKGDIAEGYSVSREKKESFPLTVTSAQKNPTAFYLCASSVLRGDEQFFGPGTRLTVL.

The chain uses TRBV6-1 and TRBJ2-2, with 14 bases aligning to TRBD2. The CDR3 covers 17 residues. V trimming: 4 bases; J trimming: 4 bases; junction bases outside the gene matches: 5. Germline loops: CDR1 MNHNS, CDR2 SASEGT. DNA of the CDR3: TGTGCCAGCAGTGGACTAGCGGGAGGGCCAGGCACCGGGGAGCTGTTTTTT. Translation gives CASSGLAGGPGTGELFF.

The chain joins TRBV7-9 to TRBJ2-1; the match to TRBD1 covers 9 bases. The CDR3 is 16 amino acids. Trimming cost V 5 bases and J 2 bases; bases outside gene matches: 7. Germline CDR1 is SEHNR and CDR2 is FQNEAQ (reference sequence). This chain's CDR3 is CASSPPGQGPYNEQFF. The CDR3 nucleotides read TGTGCCAGCAGCCCACCGGGACAGGGACCCTACAATGAGCAGTTCTTC.

This clone has just a few counts. The gene calls are TRBV14 and TRBJ2-1, with D hard to call. Germline values: CDR1 SGHDN, CDR2 FVKESK. V lost 7 bases, J lost 2 bases, and 9 bases lay in between. The CDR3 length is 13 residues. The CDR3 protein is CASKQWTYNEQFF. The CDR3 nucleotides are TGTGCCAGCAAGCAGTGGACCTACAATGAGCAGTTCTTC.

The sample holds a few counts of this clone. This CDR3 is CASSAGLAGGIYNEQFF. Written as DNA, the CDR3 is TGTGCCAGCAGCGCTGGACTAGCGGGCGGTATCTACAATGAGCAGTTCTTC. This chain uses TRBV9 with TRBJ2-1; 11 positions agree with TRBD2. The V and J ends lost 3 bases and 3 bases, in that order; junction bases with no gene match: 8. Germline V gene sequence: CDR1 SGDLS, CDR2 YYNGEE. This CDR3 has 17 residues.

This clone has only a few counts. The chain joins TRBV7-2 to TRBJ2-1; D call uncertain. Germline lookup yields CDR1 SGHTA and CDR2 FQGNSA. CDR3 length: 14 residues. V lost 1 base and J 8 bases, leaving 12 bases between the germline ends. The CDR3 bases are TGTGCCAGCAGCTTAGTCGGCCGTAACCATGAGCAGTTCTTC. It specifies CASSLVGRNHEQFF.

This clone has more than one count but fewer than ten. The sample has other DNA sequences that encode this CDR3 too. The CDR3 coding sequence is TGCAGCGTTGATTATGGCTACACCTTC. Encoded protein: CSVDYGYTF. The chain uses TRBV29-1 and TRBJ1-2; D is uncertain. V lost 3 bases to trimming and J lost 5 bases, with 1 base between them. Germline CDR1 SQVTM, CDR2 ANQGSEA. The CDR3 covers 9 residues.

About this clone: The junction departs from the called germline gene at one end, perhaps through a read error. This rearrangement joins TRBV7-7 to TRBJ2-1; TRBD2 matches at 9 bases. CDR3 length: 15 residues. From germline, CDR1 is SSHAT and CDR2 FNYEAQ (reference sequence). This CDR3 reads CASSFLAGASNEQFF. Written as DNA, the CDR3 is TGTGCTAGCAGCTTTTTAGCGGGAGCTAGTAATGAGCAGTTCTTC.

This clone was detected a few times. The chain has TRBV5-1 and TRBJ1-4; D is undetermined. Trimming took 7 bases from V and 7 from J, leaving 17 bases between them. The CDR3 loop spans 14 amino acids. Per germline, CDR1 SGHRS and CDR2 YFSETQ. CDR3 nucleotide sequence: TGCGCCAGCGGAACCGGGCAGCCTCGTGAAAAACTGTTTTTT. This gives the protein CASGTGQPREKLFF.

The CDR3 region has the DNA TGTGCCAGCAGCTCAGGGGGTAGACTGTTTTTT. Translated: CASSSGGRLFF. The V and J genes are TRBV7-2 and TRBJ1-4, with TRBD1 matching over 7 bases. Germline CDR1 and CDR2: SGHTA and FQGNSA. V shed 4 bases, J shed 13 bases, and the junction held 3 bases outside the gene matches. This CDR3 spans 11 amino acids. Together with reference TRBV7-2 and TRBJ1-4, the CDR3 gives the full variable domain: GAGVSQSPSNKVTEKGKDVELRCDPISGHTALYWYRQSLGQGLEFLIYFQGNSAPDKSGLPSDRFSAERTGGSVSTLTIQRTQQEDSAVYLCASSSGGRLFFGSGTQLSVL.

In this sample, this clone turned up a few times. This chain links TRBV5-8 with TRBJ2-7; TRBD1 aligns across 7 bases. Germline V gene data show CDR1 as SGHTS and CDR2 as YDEGEE. V trimming: 3 bases; J trimming: 7 bases; junction bases outside the gene matches: 13. The CDR3 is 15 amino acids. The CDR3 region is CASSSGYRGPREQYF. The CDR3 coding sequence is TGTGCCAGCAGCTCCGGGTACAGGGGACCGCGGGAGCAGTACTTC. Complete variable domain (other parts from reference TRBV5-8 and TRBJ2-7): EAGVTQSPTHLIKTRGQQATLRCSPISGHTSVYWYQQALGLGLQFLLWYDEGEERNRGNFPPRFSGRQFPNYSSELNVNALELEDSALYLCASSSGYRGPREQYFGPGTRLTVT.

This clone was detected a few times. The J gene is TRBJ1-1, the V gene TRBV14; D perhaps matches TRBD1 (6 bases). CDR3 size: 14 residues. Trimming pared 11 bases from V and 3 bases from J, leaving 19 bases between. CDR1 SGHDN and CDR2 FVKESK come from the germline V gene. DNA for the CDR3: TGTGCCTCGGACCCTGGGGGGCCTTACACTGAAGCTTTCTTT. Translation: CASDPGGPYTEAFF.

In DNA form, the CDR3 reads TGCAGCGTTGTGACAGCAGGAAACACCATATATTTT. Translating gives CSVVTAGNTIYF. J is TRBJ1-3 and V is TRBV29-1; TRBD1 is a possible D gene (5 bases). From germline, CDR1 is SQVTM and CDR2 ANQGSEA. The CDR3 is 12 residues long. The ends were cut back, 4 bases at V and 4 bases at J, with 8 bases in the middle.

This chain uses TRBV27 with TRBJ2-2; D assignment may be TRBD1 or TRBD2 (6 bases each). The CDR3 length is 13 residues. Deletions cut 7 bases from V and 6 bases from J, with 12 bases between. Germline CDR1 reads MNHEY; CDR2 reads SMNVEV (reference sequence). CDR3 nucleotide sequence: TGTGCCAGCAAGGAGGGGGAGGCCGGGGAGCTGTTTTTT. This translates into CASKEGEAGELFF.

The chain couples TRBV4-1 to TRBJ1-2; tentative D call: TRBD1 (5 bases). The CDR3 is 13 amino acids. With 4 bases removed from V and 7 bases from J, the gap between germline ends came to 13 bases. Germline V gives CDR1 MGHRA, CDR2 YSYEKL. The CDR3 DNA sequence: TGCGCCAGCAGCCCACTAGGTGGGGGTGGCTACACCTTC. Protein product: CASSPLGGGGYTF.

This sequence joins TRBV15 and TRBJ1-1; the D is unclear. Germline-derived CDR1 and CDR2 are LNHNV and YYDKDF (reference sequence). The CDR3 length is 12 residues. The V and J ends lost 0 bases and 8 bases respectively, with 7 bases between them. For the CDR3, the DNA is TGTGCCACCAGCAGAGATATGAGAGAAGCTTTCTTT. This encodes CATSRDMREAFF.

The chain carries TRBV12-5 and TRBJ2-5, with D tentatively TRBD1 (6 bases). V dropped 8 bases and J dropped 3 bases, with 13 bases sitting between them. This CDR3 is 13 amino acids long. Germline-derived CDR1 and CDR2 are LGHNT and FRNRAP. CDR3 bases: TGTGCTAGTTCCCTCGGACAGAAAGAGACCCAGTACTTC. This encodes CASSLGQKETQYF.

The rearrangement joins TRBV7-2 to TRBJ2-1; D remains ambiguous. The CDR3 runs to 13 residues. Trimming took 1 base from V and 4 from J, leaving 5 bases between them. CDR1 SGHTA and CDR2 FQGNSA come from the germline V gene. The CDR3 loop reads CASSLGHYNEQFF. In DNA, the CDR3 is TGTGCCAGCAGCTTAGGACATTACAATGAGCAGTTCTTC.

This clone was detected only a few times. The chain uses TRBV18 and TRBJ2-5, with D possibly TRBD2 on 6 matching bases. Germline values: CDR1 KGHSH, CDR2 LQKENI. The CDR3 loop spans 13 amino acids. V was cut by 6 bases and J by 5 bases, with 13 bases left in between. CDR3 region: CASSRDSRETQYF. CDR3 DNA sequence: TGTGCCAGCTCCCGGGACTCTCGGGAGACCCAGTACTTC.

Only a few counts were recorded for this clone. The rearrangement uses TRBV2 and TRBJ1-2; D is possibly TRBD1 (6 bases). This CDR3 spans 12 amino acids. Trimming removed 5 bases at V and 2 bases at J, with 6 bases between. From germline, CDR1 is SNHLY and CDR2 FYNNEI. The CDR3 region has the DNA TGTGCCAGCAGTACAGGGAACTATGGCTACACCTTC. Encoded protein: CASSTGNYGYTF.

A few counts support this clone. The chain couples TRBV9 to TRBJ2-7; D gene uncertain. The germline gives CDR1 SGDLS, CDR2 YYNGEE. CDR3 length: 14 amino acids. Trimming took 1 base from V and 0 from J, leaving 8 bases between them. CDR3 sequence (DNA): TGTGCCAGCAGCGTATTATCCAGCTCCTACGAGCAGTACTTC. Protein sequence: CASSVLSSSYEQYF. Filled out from reference TRBV9 and TRBJ2-7, the complete variable domain reads DSGVTQTPKHLITATGQRVTLRCSPRSGDLSVYWYQQSLDQGLQFLIQYYNGEERAKGNILERFSAQQFPDLHSELNLSSLELGDSALYFCASSVLSSSYEQYFGPGTRLTVT.